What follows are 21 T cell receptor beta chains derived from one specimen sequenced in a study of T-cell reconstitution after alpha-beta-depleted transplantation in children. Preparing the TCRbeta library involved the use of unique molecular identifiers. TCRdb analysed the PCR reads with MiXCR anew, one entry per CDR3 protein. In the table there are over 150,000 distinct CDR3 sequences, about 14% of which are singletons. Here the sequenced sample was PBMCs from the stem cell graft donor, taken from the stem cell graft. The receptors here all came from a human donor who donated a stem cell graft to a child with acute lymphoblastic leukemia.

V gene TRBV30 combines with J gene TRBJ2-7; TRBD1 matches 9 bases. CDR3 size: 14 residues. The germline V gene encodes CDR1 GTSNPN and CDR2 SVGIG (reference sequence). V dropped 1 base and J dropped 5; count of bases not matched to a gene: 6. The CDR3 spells CAWSGGQGTNEQYF. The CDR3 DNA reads TGTGCCTGGAGTGGGGGACAGGGAACTAACGAGCAGTACTTC.

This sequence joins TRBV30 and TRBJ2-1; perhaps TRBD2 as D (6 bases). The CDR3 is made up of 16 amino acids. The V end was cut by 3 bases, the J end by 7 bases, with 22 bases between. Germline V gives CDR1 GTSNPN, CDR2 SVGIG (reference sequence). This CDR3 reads CAWSPTGTPAGNEQFF. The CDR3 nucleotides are TGTGCCTGGAGCCCAACCGGGACTCCAGCGGGTAATGAGCAGTTCTTC. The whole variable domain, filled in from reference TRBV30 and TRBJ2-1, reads SQTIHQWPATLVQPVGSPLSLECTVEGTSNPNLYWYRQAAGRGLQLLFYSVGIGQISSEVPQNLSASRPQDRQFILSSKKLLLSDSGFYLCAWSPTGTPAGNEQFFGPGTRLTVL.

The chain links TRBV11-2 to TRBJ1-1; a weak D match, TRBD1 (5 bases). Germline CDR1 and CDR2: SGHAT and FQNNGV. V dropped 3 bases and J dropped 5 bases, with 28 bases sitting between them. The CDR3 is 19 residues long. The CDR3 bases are TGTGCCAGCAGCTTTCGCGGGGGGTTCTCGGGAGGTGACTTAACTGAAGCTTTCTTT. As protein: CASSFRGGFSGGDLTEAFF. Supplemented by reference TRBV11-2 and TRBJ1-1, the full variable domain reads EAGVAQSPRYKIIEKRQSVAFWCNPISGHATLYWYQQILGQGPKLLIQFQNNGVVDDSQLPKDRFSAERLKGVDSTLKIQPAKLEDSAVYLCASSFRGGFSGGDLTEAFFGQGTRLTVV.

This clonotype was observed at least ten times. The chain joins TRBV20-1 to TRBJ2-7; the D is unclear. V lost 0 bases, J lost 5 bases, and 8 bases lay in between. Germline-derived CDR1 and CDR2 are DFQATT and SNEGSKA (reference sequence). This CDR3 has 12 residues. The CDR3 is CSARDYLNEQYF. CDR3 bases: TGCAGTGCTAGAGATTACCTGAACGAGCAGTACTTC.

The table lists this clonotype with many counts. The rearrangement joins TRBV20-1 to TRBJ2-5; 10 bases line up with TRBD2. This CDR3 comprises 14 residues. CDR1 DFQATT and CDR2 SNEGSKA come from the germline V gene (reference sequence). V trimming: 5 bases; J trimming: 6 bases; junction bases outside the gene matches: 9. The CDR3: CSAPPSGSWKTQYF. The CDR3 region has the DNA TGCAGTGCTCCTCCTAGCGGGAGTTGGAAGACCCAGTACTTC.

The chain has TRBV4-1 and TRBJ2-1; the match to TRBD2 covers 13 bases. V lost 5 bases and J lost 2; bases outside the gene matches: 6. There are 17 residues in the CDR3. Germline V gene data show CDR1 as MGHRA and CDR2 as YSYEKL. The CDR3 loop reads CASSSRTSGSTYNEQFF. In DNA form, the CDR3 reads TGCGCCAGCAGCTCTCGGACTAGCGGGAGTACCTACAATGAGCAGTTCTTC.

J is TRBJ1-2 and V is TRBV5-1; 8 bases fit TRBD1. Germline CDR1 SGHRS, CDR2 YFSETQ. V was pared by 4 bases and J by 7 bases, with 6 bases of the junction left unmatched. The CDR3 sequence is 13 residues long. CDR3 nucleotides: TGCGCCAGCAGCACAGGGGGTCGCCTTGGCTACACCTTC. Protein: CASSTGGRLGYTF.

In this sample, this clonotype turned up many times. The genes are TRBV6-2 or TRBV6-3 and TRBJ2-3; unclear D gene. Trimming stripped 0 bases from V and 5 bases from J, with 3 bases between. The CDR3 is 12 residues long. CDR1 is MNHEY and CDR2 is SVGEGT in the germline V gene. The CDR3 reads CASSYSGDTQYF. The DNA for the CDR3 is TGTGCCAGCAGTTACTCAGGAGATACGCAGTATTTT.

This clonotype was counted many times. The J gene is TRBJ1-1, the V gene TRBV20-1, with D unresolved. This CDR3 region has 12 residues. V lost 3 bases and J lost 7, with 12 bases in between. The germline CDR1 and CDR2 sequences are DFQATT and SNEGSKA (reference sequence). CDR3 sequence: CSASKGSREAFF. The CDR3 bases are TGCAGTGCTAGCAAGGGAAGCCGTGAAGCTTTCTTT.

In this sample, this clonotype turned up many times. CDR3 coding DNA: TGTGCCAGCAGCTTAAAAGTATATACTAGCGGGAACTCCTACAATGAGCAGTTCTTC. Amino acid sequence: CASSLKVYTSGNSYNEQFF. The chain uses TRBV7-9 and TRBJ2-1; 10 positions agree with TRBD2. Germline CDR1 reads SEHNR; CDR2 reads FQNEAQ (reference sequence). This CDR3 is 19 amino acids long. Trimming at V came to 2 bases and at J to 0 bases, leaving 10 bases not matched to a gene.

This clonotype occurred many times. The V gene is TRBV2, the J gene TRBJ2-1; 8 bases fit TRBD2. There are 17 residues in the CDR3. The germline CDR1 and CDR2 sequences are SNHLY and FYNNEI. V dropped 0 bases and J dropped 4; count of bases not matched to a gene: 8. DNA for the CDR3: TGTGCCAGCAGTGAAGCGGGACTAGGGGGGGCATACAATGAGCAGTTCTTC. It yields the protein CASSEAGLGGAYNEQFF.

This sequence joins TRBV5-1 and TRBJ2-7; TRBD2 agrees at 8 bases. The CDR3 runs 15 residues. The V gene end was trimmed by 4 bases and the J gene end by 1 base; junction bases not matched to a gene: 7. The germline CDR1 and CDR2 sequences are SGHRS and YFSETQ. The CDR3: CASSRTLAESYEQYF. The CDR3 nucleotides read TGCGCCAGCAGCCGTACACTAGCGGAATCCTACGAGCAGTACTTC.

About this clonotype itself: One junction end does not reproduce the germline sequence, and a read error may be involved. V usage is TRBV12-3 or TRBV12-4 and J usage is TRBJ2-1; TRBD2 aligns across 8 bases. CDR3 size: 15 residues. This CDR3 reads CASRLTSAWAGEHFF. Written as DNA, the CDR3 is TGTGCCAGCAGACTGACTAGCGCCTGGGCTGGTGAGCACTTCTTC.

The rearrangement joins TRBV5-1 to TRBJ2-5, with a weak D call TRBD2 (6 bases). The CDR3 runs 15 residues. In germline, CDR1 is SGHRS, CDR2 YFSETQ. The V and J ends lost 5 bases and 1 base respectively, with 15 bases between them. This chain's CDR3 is CASRLSAGGQETQYF. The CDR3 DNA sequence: TGCGCCAGCAGACTTTCTGCCGGGGGCCAAGAGACCCAGTACTTC. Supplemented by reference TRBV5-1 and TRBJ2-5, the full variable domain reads KAGVTQTPRYLIKTRGQQVTLSCSPISGHRSVSWYQQTPGQGLQFLFEYFSETQRNKGNFPGRFSGRQFSNSRSEMNVSTLELGDSALYLCASRLSAGGQETQYFGPGTRLLVL.

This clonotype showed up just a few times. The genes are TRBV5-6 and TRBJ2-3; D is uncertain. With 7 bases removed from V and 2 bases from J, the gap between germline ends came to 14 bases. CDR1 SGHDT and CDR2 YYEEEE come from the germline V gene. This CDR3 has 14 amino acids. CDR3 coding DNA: TGTGCCAGCGGAATGGTATCACTCACAGATACGCAGTATTTT. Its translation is CASGMVSLTDTQYF.

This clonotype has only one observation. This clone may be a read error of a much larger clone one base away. CDR3 loop: CASSPGLFSGANGLTF. The CDR3 nucleotides are TGCGCCAGCAGCCCGGGACTTTTCTCTGGGGCCAACGGCCTGACTTTC. The V call is TRBV5-1, the J call TRBJ2-6; the D gene is possibly TRBD2 (6 bases). CDR1 is SGHRS and CDR2 is YFSETQ in the germline V gene. The CDR3 extends over 16 amino acids.

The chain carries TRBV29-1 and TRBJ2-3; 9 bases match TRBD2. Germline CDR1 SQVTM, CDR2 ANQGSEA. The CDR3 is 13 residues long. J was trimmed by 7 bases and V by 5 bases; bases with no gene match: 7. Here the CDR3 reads CSVIRLAAHTQYF. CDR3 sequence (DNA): TGCAGCGTTATACGACTAGCGGCGCATACGCAGTATTTT.

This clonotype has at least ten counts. CDR3 region: CASSSHPTDTQYF. The CDR3 coding sequence is TGTGCCAGCAGTTCCCACCCCACAGATACGCAGTATTTT. The chain carries TRBV27 and TRBJ2-3, with D unclear. V was clipped by 4 bases and J by 2 bases, with 7 bases between them. Germline CDR1 and CDR2: MNHEY and SMNVEV (reference sequence). CDR3 length equals 13 residues.

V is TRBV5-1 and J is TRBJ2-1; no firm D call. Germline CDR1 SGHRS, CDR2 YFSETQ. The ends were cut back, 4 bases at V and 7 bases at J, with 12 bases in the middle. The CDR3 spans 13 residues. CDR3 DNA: TGCGCCAGCAGCAGGACCCACCAGAATGAGCAGTTCTTC. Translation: CASSRTHQNEQFF.

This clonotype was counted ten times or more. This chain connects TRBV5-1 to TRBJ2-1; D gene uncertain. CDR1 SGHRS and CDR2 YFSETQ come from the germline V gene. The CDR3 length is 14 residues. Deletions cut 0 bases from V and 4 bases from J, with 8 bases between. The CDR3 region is CASSLGRLYNEQFF. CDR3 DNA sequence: TGCGCCAGCAGCTTGGGCCGGTTGTACAATGAGCAGTTCTTC.

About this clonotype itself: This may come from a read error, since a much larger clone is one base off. This CDR3 reads CDSSLGGSRTDTQYF. CDR3 coding DNA: TGCGACAGCAGCTTGGGCGGGAGTAGAACAGATACGCAGTATTTT. This chain uses TRBV5-1 with TRBJ2-3; 7 positions match TRBD2. This CDR3 comprises 15 residues. Germline V gene lookup returns CDR1 SGHRS and CDR2 YFSETQ.